The present T cell receptor beta chain was sequenced within a study of human T cells and chemical hapten exposure. This clonotype was seen a handful of times. Indicated time point: patch test 1, 2 weeks after DPC sensitization. Treatment defined: therapeutic diphenylcyclopropenone sensitization with weekly scalp DPC. From the RACE reads, TCRdb called clonotypes with MiXCR, one entry per CDR3 protein. The sample lists approximately 350,000 distinct CDR3 sequences, around 7% seen once, with 8.4% in the top ten. The CDR3 totals 14 residues. V was pared by 9 bases and J by 4 bases, with 9 bases of the junction left unmatched. Germline loops: CDR1 SGHRS, CDR2 YFSETQ.

The sequence was obtained from a woman aged 18 to 35 with alopecia areata. Some clones in this sample may be carry-over from other donors' samples. The chain has TRBV5-1 and TRBJ1-1; the match to TRBD1 covers 10 bases. Here the sequenced sample was whole blood, taken in connection with sensitization to the hapten diphenylcyclopropenone (DPC). DNA for the CDR3: TGCGCCAAGAACGGGACAGGGGTTCCCACTGAAGCTTTCTTT. Its protein is CAKNGTGVPTEAFF. The full variable domain, in which reference TRBV5-1 and TRBJ1-1 provide the parts outside the CDR3, is KAGVTQTPRYLIKTRGQQVTLSCSPISGHRSVSWYQQTPGQGLQFLFEYFSETQRNKGNFPGRFSGRQFSNSRSEMNVSTLELGDSALYLCAKNGTGVPTEAFFGQGTRLTVV.